This T cell receptor beta chain was profiled in a study of blood T cells in healthy people across ages. Across the study: There was about one barcoded beta molecule captured by template switching per two T cells. Study-wide results and limits: TCR beta diversity, measured per million T cells, fell in a roughly linear way with age.

Sample donors were healthy Caucasian individuals that came from Russia, aged about 6 to 95. Isolated PBMCs totaled at least 6 million in each sample. A second 7 to 11 cycle PCR used barcoded and J-beta primers. TCRdb re-analysed the 5' RACE reads in MiXCR, keeping a single row per CDR3 protein. The sample consists of roughly 1,300,000 distinct CDR3 sequences, 59% of them appearing once. On this clonotype: The antigen is unknown.

Germline V gene sequence: CDR1 SGHRS, CDR2 YFSETQ. The V and J ends lost 5 bases and 5 bases respectively, with 17 bases between them. There are 14 residues in the CDR3. This TCR was recovered from a young man in good health. Sequencing was performed on blood. This chain links TRBV5-1 with TRBJ2-7; perhaps TRBD2 as D (5 bases). As DNA, the CDR3 is TGCGCCAGCAGTCCGGACTCCACTGACCACGAGCAGTACTTC. Protein sequence: CASSPDSTDHEQYF. Using reference TRBV5-1 and TRBJ2-7 for the parts outside the CDR3, the full variable domain is KAGVTQTPRYLIKTRGQQVTLSCSPISGHRSVSWYQQTPGQGLQFLFEYFSETQRNKGNFPGRFSGRQFSNSRSEMNVSTLELGDSALYLCASSPDSTDHEQYFGPGTRLTVT.